This TCR beta chain comes out of a study of blood T cell repertoires in COVID-19. This clone was detected a few times. Only in-frame clones appear in the TCRdb table, and some are missing; sequencing was by immunoSEQ multiplex PCR. The sample lists about 110,000 clones, 70% to 90% occurring once. Trimming took off 4 bases at V and 4 bases at J, with 6 bases between the two ends. This CDR3 is built from 12 residues. Germline V gene sequence: CDR1 SGHKS, CDR2 YYEKEE (reference sequence). The genes are TRBV5-5 and TRBJ2-1, with D unclear. This receptor was identified in a man aged 35 to 55 with acute or convalescent COVID-19. Sequencing was performed on peripheral blood. CDR3 in DNA: TGTGCCAGCAGCCAAATTTACAATGAGCAGTTCTTC. Amino acids: CASSQIYNEQFF.